One T cell receptor beta chain is described in this entry. Its antigen is not known. From germline, CDR1 is SGDLS and CDR2 YYNGEE. The ends were cut back, 0 bases at V and 3 bases at J, with 13 bases in the middle. The CDR3 is 15 amino acids. Only in-frame clones appear in the TCRdb table, and some are missing; sequencing was by immunoSEQ multiplex PCR. The sample lists 150,000 to 200,000 clones, 85% to 95% occurring once. The data belong to a study of T cell responses to AZD1222 COVID-19 vaccine. Study-level points and caveats: Baseline testing showed seropositivity in only a handful of AZD1222 recipients. White British ancestry dominated among donors, who included more females, and clonal diversity was possibly underestimated. The study sampled repertoires only after the peak T cell response. Unmutated variant regions are reportedly targeted by nearly half of spike-specific TCRs.

The sequence derives from an adult in good health. Sample: peripheral blood, taken on day 0 of AZD1222 vaccination. The rearrangement joins TRBV9 to TRBJ2-7; D remains unclear. The CDR3 DNA reads as TGTGCCAGCAGCGTAGAAGTCAGTCCTCACTACGAGCAGTACTTC. This encodes CASSVEVSPHYEQYF.